This passage covers 9 T cell receptor beta chains from one sample sequenced in a study of blood T cell repertoires in COVID-19. This table comes from immunoSEQ multiplex PCR, and its TCRdb copy is limited to in-frame clones, with some not included. The sample has 200,000 to 300,000 clones, more than 75% seen once. Source material: PBMCs or T cells enriched from blood (not recorded which). The receptor source for this set is a woman aged 18-29 years who had recovered from COVID-19.

The chain uses TRBV28 and TRBJ2-7; the D gene is possibly TRBD2 (5 bases). Germline V gives CDR1 MDHEN, CDR2 SYDVKM. Trimming took 2 bases from V and 5 from J, leaving 10 bases between them. The CDR3 loop spans 13 amino acids. This CDR3 reads CASSLEGQDEQYF. DNA for the CDR3: TGTGCCAGCAGTTTAGAGGGTCAGGACGAGCAGTACTTC. Full variable domain (rest looked up from reference TRBV28 and TRBJ2-7): DVKVTQSSRYLVKRTGEKVFLECVQDMDHENMFWYRQDPGLGLRLIYFSYDVKMKEKGDIPEGYSVSREKKERFSLILESASTNQTSMYLCASSLEGQDEQYFGPGTRLTVT.

The chain combines TRBV7-8 with TRBJ2-3; TRBD2 aligns across 12 bases. V shed 6 bases, J shed 9 bases, and the junction held 10 bases outside the gene matches. In germline, CDR1 is SGHVS, CDR2 FQNEAQ. CDR3 size: 15 residues. CDR3 sequence reads: CASSSTSGRPGTQYF. The CDR3 bases are TGTGCCAGCAGTTCAACTAGCGGGAGGCCCGGCACGCAGTATTTT.

V is TRBV30 and J is TRBJ1-2; D is ambiguous. The CDR3 consists of 13 residues. Trimming took off 3 bases at V and 3 bases at J, with 11 bases between the two ends. The germline CDR1 and CDR2 sequences are GTSNPN and SVGIG (reference sequence). DNA of the CDR3: TGTGCCTGGAGGCCCGAAGAGGACTATGGCTACACCTTC. This encodes CAWRPEEDYGYTF.

The V and J genes are TRBV5-5 and TRBJ2-1; 10 bases align to TRBD1. Per germline, CDR1 SGHKS and CDR2 YYEKEE (reference sequence). Unmatched junction bases numbered 2, after V lost 0 bases and J lost 2 bases. This CDR3 has 16 amino acids. The CDR3 sequence is CASSLDGQGAYNEQFF. The CDR3 nucleotides are TGTGCCAGCAGCTTGGATGGACAGGGGGCCTACAATGAGCAGTTCTTC.

The gene calls are TRBV11-3 and TRBJ1-1; 8 bases are shared with TRBD1. With 3 bases clipped from V and 1 base from J, the junction kept 4 bases outside the gene matches. Looked up from germline, CDR1 is SGHNT and CDR2 is YENEEA. CDR3 length: 15 residues. The CDR3 DNA reads TGTGCCAGCAGCTTCGACAGGGGCAAGAACACTGAAGCTTTCTTT. Its translation is CASSFDRGKNTEAFF.

The chain carries TRBV7-2 and TRBJ2-1; perhaps TRBD2 as D (6 bases). Germline assignment: CDR1 SGHTA and CDR2 FQGNSA. The CDR3 spans 18 residues. Trimming removed 1 base from V and 6 bases from J, with 22 bases in between. CDR3 loop: CASSLDPVGGPRGNEQFF. For the CDR3, the DNA is TGTGCCAGCAGCTTAGACCCCGTTGGAGGGCCTAGGGGCAATGAGCAGTTCTTC.

About this clone: Other nucleotide sequences from this sample produce the same CDR3. The chain has TRBV12-3 or TRBV12-4 and TRBJ1-5; D ambiguous. V shed 0 bases and J shed 6 bases, with 6 bases lying between them. The CDR3 consists of 13 residues. CDR3 bases: TGTGCCAGCAGTTTAGCGCGAGGTCAGCCCCAGCATTTT. It yields the protein CASSLARGQPQHF.

CDR3 sequence: CASSLAGGTLQYF. In nucleotides, the CDR3 is TGTGCCAGCAGCTTGGCAGGCGGGACGCTTCAGTACTTC. The J gene is TRBJ2-4, the V gene TRBV5-6; a possible D gene is TRBD2 (6 bases). The germline V and J ends were trimmed by 0 bases and 11 bases, with 12 bases remaining between them. Germline CDR1 reads SGHDT; CDR2 reads YYEEEE. The CDR3 length is 13 residues.

This chain joins TRBV19 and TRBJ1-1, with 7 bases lining up with TRBD1. The CDR3 is made up of 14 amino acids. The V gene end was trimmed by 3 bases and the J gene end by 3 bases; junction bases not matched to a gene: 4. CDR1 and CDR2 (germline): LNHDA, SQIVND (reference sequence). This CDR3 is CASSITGVYTEAFF. CDR3 nucleotide sequence: TGTGCCAGTAGTATTACAGGGGTTTACACTGAAGCTTTCTTT.